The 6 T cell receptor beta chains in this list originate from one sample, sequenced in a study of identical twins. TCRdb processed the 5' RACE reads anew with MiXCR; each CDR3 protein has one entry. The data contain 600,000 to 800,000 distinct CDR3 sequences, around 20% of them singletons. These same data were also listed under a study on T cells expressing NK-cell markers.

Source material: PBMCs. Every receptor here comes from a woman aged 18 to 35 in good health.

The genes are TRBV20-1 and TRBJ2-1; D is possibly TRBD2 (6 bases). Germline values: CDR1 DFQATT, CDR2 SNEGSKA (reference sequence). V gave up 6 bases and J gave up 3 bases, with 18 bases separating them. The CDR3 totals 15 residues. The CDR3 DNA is TGCAGTGCCACGGGGACTTCAAATCTCTACAATGAGCAGTTCTTC. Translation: CSATGTSNLYNEQFF.

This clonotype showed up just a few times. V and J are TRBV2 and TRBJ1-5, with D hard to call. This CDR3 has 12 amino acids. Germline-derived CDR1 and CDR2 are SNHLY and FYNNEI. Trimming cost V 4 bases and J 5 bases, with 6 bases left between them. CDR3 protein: CASSVEYQPQHF. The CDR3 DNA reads TGTGCCAGCAGTGTGGAGTATCAGCCCCAGCATTTT.

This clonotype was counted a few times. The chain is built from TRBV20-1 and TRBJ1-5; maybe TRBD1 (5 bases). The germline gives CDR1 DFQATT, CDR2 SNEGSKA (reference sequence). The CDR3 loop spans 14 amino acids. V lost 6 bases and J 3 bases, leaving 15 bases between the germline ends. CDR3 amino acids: CSAGGDSSNQPQHF. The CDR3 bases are TGCAGTGCCGGGGGGGACTCCTCCAATCAGCCCCAGCATTTT.

CDR3 protein: CASSLARRGIQSEAFF. The CDR3 DNA follows: TGTGCCAGCAGTTTAGCGCGGAGGGGGATACAATCTGAAGCTTTCTTT. The chain employs TRBV12-3 or TRBV12-4 and TRBJ1-1, with D maybe TRBD1 (6 bases). The germline V and J ends were trimmed by 0 bases and 6 bases, with 17 bases remaining between them. The CDR3 is 16 amino acids.

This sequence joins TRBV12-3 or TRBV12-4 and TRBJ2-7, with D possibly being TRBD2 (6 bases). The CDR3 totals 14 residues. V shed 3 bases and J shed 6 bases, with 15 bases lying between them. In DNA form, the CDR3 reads TGTGCCAGCAGTTTTGATTCGGGGGTCACCGAGCAGTACTTC. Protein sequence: CASSFDSGVTEQYF.

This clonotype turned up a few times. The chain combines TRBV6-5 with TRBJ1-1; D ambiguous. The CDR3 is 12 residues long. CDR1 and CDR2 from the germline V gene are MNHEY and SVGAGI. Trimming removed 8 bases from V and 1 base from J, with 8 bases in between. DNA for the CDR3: TGTGCCAGCGGAGAGGGGAACACTGAAGCTTTCTTT. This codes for CASGEGNTEAFF.